The clone carrying this T cell receptor beta chain was counted between two and nine times. These data come from a study of identical twins. Via MiXCR, TCRdb re-called the 5' RACE reads, giving one row per CDR3 protein. The sample has over 500,000 distinct CDR3 sequences, roughly a fifth seen once. The CDR3 is made up of 14 amino acids. CDR1 and CDR2 from the germline V gene are SGHNT and YYREEE (reference sequence). V shed 4 bases and J 14 bases; nucleotides not matched to a gene: 7. These records were also assigned to another study, of T cells expressing NK-cell markers. That work contributes: Investigators obtained TCR beta repertoires from sorted CD3+CD56+NKG2C+, CD3+CD56+NKG2C- and CD3+CD56-NKG2C+ T cells. With respect to HCMV, seven of the eight sequenced donors were seropositive, and one was seronegative.

This clonotype was sampled from a woman between 18 and 29 years old in good health. The chain has TRBV5-4 and TRBJ2-1; the match to TRBD2 covers 15 bases. Specimen: CD4+ T cells sorted from blood. CDR3: CASSRTSGRVLEFF. The CDR3 DNA sequence: TGTGCCAGCAGCCGGACTAGCGGGAGGGTCCTTGAGTTCTTC. Filled out from reference TRBV5-4 and TRBJ2-1, the complete variable domain reads ETGVTQSPTHLIKTRGQQVTLRCSSQSGHNTVSWYQQALGQGPQFIFQYYREEENGRGNFPPRFSGLQFPNYSSELNVNALELDDSALYLCASSRTSGRVLEFFGPGTRLTVL.